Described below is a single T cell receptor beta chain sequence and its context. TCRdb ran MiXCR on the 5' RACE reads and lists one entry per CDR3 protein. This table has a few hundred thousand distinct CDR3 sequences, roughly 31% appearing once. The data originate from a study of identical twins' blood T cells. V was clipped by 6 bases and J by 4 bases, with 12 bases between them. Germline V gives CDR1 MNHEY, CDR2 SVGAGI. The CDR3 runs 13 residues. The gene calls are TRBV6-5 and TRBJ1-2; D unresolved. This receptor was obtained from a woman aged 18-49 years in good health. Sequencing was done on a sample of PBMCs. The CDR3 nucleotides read TGTGCCAGCAGGGTTCCCGGGTCCTATGGCTACACCTTC. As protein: CASRVPGSYGYTF.